This TCR beta chain derives from a study of early T cells in non-severe SARS-CoV-2 infection. Overall study context: Sequencing targeted bulk RNA from unsorted whole blood, leaving chains unpaired.

One entry per CDR3 protein, called by TCRdb with MiXCR from the 5' RACE reads. The table includes 20,000 to 30,000 distinct CDR3 sequences, 5.5% to 7% detected once. This CDR3 is built from 14 residues. Germline V CDR1 and CDR2: MNHEY, SVGEGT. Trimming shortened V by 2 bases and J by 6 bases, and 11 bases separated the two germline ends. This TCR came from an adult who was a healthcare worker with PCR-confirmed SARS-CoV-2 infection or an uninfected control (not recorded which). V and J are TRBV6-2 or TRBV6-3 and TRBJ1-5, with D unresolved. Material: whole blood. In nucleotides, the CDR3 is TGTGCCAGCAGTTACGGGCCGAACGCTCAGCCCCAGCATTTT. Residues: CASSYGPNAQPQHF.